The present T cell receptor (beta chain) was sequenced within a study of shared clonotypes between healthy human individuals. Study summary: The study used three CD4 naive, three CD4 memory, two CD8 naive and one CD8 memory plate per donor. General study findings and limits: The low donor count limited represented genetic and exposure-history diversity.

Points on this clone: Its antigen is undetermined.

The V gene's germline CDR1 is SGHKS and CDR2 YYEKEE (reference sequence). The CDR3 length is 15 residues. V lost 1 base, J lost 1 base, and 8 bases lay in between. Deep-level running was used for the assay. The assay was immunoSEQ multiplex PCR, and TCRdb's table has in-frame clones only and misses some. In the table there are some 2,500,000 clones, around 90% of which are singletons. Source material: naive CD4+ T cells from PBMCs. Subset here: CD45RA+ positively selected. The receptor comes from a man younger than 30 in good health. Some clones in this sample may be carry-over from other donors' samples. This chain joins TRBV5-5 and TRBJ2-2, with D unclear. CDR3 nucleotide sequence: TGTGCCAGCAGCTTGAGAACGGGGAACACCGGGGAGCTGTTTTTT. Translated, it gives CASSLRTGNTGELFF.